The clone carrying this T cell receptor (gamma chain) was observed many times. The protein in TCRdb stems from a much larger clone and differs at residue 12 from this DNA's translation, likely a read error; here the protein is translated from the DNA. The germline V gene encodes CDR1 GITISATS and CDR2 ISYDGTV (reference sequence). There are 16 residues in the CDR3. TCRdb re-analyzed the multiplex PCR reads via CATT. The data contain about 15,000 gamma-chain clones, under 2% of them singletons. Flow sorting of PBMC yielded separate Vgamma9/Vdelta2+ and Vdelta2-negative gammadelta T cell populations for bulk repertoire analysis. This sample is part of a study of γδ T cells in repeated Plasmodium falciparum infection.

This chain links TRGV9 with TRGJ1 or TRGJ2. This sequence originates from a pool of human donors (malaria-infected and uninfected, not separated). Sequenced: gamma-delta T cells from blood. CDR3 nucleotides: TGTGCCTTGTGGGAGGCCCGGAAGTTCTATTATGATAAGAAACTCTTT. It is translated as CALWEARKFYYDKKLF.